This T cell receptor beta chain was obtained from a study of blood T cell repertoires in COVID-19. About the research overall: Samples came from the United States, Italy and Spain, spanning acute and convalescent COVID-19. The analysed material was cDNA or gDNA that came from T cells, B-cell-depleted T cells, or PBMCs.

This clone was counted between two and nine times. In the study's own analysis: The assay estimated nucleated cells by amplifying reference gene primers. Profiled with immunoSEQ multiplex PCR; TCRdb holds only in-frame clones, not every one. Clone size and V and J calls were adopted from that table, with D and trimming inferred from the DNA. The sample has approximately 150,000 clones, over 70% seen once. The CDR3 is made up of 15 amino acids. Looked up from germline, CDR1 is MNHEY and CDR2 is SVGAGI. The trim removed 4 bases at V and 6 bases at J, leaving 11 bases unmatched. The origin of this receptor is a man between 70 and 80 years old who had recovered from COVID-19. Sample: peripheral blood. V is TRBV6-5 and J is TRBJ1-2, with 7 bases aligning to TRBD1. The CDR3 sequence is CASSSRRGAWDGYTF. CDR3 sequence (DNA): TGTGCCAGCAGTTCCCGCAGGGGGGCCTGGGATGGCTACACCTTC.